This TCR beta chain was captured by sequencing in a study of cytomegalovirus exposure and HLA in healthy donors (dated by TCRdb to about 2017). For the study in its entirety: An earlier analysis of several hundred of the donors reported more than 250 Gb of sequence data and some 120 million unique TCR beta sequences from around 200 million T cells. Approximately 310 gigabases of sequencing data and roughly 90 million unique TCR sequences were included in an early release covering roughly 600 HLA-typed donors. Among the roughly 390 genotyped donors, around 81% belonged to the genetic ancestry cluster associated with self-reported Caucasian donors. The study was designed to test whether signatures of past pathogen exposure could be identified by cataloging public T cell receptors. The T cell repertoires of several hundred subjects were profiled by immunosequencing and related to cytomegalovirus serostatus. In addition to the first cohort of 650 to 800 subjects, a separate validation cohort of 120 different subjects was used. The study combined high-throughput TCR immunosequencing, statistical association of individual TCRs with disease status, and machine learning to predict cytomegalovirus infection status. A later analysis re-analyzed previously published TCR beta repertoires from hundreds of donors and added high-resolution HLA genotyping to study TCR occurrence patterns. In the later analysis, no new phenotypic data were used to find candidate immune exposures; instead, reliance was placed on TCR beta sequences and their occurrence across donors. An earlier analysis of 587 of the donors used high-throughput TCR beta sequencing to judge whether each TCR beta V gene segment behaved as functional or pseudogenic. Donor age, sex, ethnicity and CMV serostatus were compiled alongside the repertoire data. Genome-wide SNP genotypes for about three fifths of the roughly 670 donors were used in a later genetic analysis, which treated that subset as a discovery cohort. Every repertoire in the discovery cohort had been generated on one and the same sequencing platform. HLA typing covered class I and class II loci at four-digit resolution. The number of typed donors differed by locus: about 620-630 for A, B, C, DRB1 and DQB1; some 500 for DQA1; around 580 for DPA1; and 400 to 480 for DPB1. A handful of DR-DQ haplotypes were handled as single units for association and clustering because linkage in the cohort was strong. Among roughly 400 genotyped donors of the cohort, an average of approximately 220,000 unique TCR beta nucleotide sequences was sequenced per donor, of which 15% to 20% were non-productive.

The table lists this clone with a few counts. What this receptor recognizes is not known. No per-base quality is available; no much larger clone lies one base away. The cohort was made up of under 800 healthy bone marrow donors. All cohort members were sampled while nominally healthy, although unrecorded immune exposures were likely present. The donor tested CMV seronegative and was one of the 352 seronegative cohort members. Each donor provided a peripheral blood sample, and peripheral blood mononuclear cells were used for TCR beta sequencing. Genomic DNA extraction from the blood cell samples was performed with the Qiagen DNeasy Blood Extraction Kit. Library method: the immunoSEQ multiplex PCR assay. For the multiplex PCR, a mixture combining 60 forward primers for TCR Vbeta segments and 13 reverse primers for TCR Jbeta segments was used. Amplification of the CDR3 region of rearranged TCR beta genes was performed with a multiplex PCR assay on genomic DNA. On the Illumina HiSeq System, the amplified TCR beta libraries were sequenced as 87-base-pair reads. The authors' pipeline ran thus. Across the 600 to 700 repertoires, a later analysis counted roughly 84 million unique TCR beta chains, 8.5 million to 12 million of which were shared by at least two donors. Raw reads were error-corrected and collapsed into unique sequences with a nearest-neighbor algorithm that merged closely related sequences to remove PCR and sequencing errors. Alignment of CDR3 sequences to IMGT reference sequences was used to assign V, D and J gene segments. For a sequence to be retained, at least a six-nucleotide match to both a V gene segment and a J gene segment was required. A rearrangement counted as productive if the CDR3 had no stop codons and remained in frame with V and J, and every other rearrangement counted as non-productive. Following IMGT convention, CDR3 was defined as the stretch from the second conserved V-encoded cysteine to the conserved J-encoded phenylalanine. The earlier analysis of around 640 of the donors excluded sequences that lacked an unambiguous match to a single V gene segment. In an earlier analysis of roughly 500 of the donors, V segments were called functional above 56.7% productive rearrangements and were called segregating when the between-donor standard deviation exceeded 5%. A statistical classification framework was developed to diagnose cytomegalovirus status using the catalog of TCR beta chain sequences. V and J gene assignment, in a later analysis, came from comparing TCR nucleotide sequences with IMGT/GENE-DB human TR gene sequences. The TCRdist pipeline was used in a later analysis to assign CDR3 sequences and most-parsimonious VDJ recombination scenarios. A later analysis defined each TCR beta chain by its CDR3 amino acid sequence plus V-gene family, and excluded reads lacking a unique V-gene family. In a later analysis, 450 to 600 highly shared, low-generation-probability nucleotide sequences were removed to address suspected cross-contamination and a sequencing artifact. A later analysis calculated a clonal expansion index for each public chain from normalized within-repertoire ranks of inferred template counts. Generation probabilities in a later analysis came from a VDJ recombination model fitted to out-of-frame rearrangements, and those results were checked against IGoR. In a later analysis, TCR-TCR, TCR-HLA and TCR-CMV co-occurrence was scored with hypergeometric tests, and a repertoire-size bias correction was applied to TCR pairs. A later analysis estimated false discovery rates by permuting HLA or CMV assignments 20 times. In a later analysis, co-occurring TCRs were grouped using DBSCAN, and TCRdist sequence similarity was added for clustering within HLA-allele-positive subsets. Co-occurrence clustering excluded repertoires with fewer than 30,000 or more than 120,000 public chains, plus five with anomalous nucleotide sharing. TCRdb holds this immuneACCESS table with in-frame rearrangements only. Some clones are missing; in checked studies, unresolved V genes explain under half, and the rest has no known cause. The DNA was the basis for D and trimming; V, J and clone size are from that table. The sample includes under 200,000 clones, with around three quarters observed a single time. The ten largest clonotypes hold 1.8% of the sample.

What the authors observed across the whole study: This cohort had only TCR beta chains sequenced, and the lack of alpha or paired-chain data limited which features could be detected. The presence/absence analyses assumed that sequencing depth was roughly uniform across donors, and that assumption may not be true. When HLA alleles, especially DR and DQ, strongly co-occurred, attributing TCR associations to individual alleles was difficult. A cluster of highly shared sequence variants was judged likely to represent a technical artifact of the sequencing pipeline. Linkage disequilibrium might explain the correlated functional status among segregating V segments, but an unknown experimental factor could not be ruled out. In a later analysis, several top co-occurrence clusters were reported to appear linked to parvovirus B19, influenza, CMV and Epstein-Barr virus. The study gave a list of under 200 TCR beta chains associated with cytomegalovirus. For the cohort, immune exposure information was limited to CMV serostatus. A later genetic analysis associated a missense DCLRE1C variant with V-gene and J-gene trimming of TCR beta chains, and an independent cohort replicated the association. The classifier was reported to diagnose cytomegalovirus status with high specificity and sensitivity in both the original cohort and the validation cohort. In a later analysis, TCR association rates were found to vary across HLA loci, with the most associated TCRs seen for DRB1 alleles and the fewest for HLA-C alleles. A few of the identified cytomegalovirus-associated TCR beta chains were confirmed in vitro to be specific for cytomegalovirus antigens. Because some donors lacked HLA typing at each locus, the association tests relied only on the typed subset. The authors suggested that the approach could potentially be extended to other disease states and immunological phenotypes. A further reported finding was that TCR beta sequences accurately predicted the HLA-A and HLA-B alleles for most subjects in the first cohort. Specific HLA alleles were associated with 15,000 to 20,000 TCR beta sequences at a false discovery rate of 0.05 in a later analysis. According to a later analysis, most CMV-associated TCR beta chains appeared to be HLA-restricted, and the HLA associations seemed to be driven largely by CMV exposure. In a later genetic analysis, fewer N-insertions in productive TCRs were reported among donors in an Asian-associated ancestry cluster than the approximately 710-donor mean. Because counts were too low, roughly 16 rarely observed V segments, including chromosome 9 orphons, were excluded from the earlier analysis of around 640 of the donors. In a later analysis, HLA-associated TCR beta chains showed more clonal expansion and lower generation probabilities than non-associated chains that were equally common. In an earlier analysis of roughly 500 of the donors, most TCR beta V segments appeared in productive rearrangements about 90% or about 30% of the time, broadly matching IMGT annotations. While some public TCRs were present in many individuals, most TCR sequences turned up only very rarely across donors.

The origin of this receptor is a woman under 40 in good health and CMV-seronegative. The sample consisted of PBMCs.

The sequenced DNA: TGTGCCAGCAGGAGCGAAGGGGGCCGAAGGAGCTCCTACAATGAGCAGTTCTTC. It codes for CASRSEGGRRSSYNEQFF. This receptor chain uses TRBV5-4 and TRBJ2-1; TRBD1 agrees with 7 junctional bases. CDR1 and CDR2 (SGHNT, YYREEE) derive from the germline V gene (reference sequence). The CDR3 goes from the cysteine to the phenylalanine over 18 residues. Of all the DNA, just the CDR3 is kept, 54 bases in frame from base 1. Trimming accounts for 5 bases at V and 0 bases at J, while the number of junction bases matched to no gene is 14.